The present TCR beta chain was sequenced within a study of blood T cell repertoires in COVID-19. TCRdb keeps only in-frame clones here, not all; method: immunoSEQ multiplex PCR. Of about 230,000 clones in the sample, over 80% were seen once. The CDR3 covers 13 residues. V was pared by 8 bases and J by 8 bases, with 15 bases between. Germline V CDR1 and CDR2: SNHLY, FYNNEI. The specimen was peripheral blood. The chain couples TRBV2 to TRBJ1-4; TRBD1 is a possible D gene (6 bases). The TCR originated in a woman aged 70 to 79 with active or convalescent COVID-19. The CDR3, as DNA: TGTGCCAGCCATGGACAGCCTGAGGAAAAACTGTTTTTT. This gives the protein CASHGQPEEKLFF.